Below are 10 T cell receptor beta chains sequenced from a single sample in a study of blood T cell repertoires in COVID-19. The method was immunoSEQ multiplex PCR; TCRdb's version includes in-frame clones alone and lacks a portion of them. The sample carries roughly 250,000 clones, over 75% recorded once. The sequenced material came from peripheral blood. The receptor set was obtained from a woman in her thirties or forties who had recovered from COVID-19.

The CDR3 reads CASSLDRGQGEETQYF. The CDR3 DNA follows: TGTGCCAGCAGCTTAGATAGGGGACAGGGGGAAGAGACCCAGTACTTC. The chain links TRBV11-2 to TRBJ2-5, with 11 bases fitting TRBD1. Germline values: CDR1 SGHAT, CDR2 FQNNGV. The length of the CDR3 is 16 residues. V shed 0 bases and J 3 bases; nucleotides not matched to a gene: 3.

To note about this clone: At one boundary the junction diverges from the germline segment, which might be a read error. The rearrangement uses TRBV2 and TRBJ2-7; D perhaps matches TRBD2 (6 bases). In germline, CDR1 is SNHLY, CDR2 FYNNEI. The CDR3 covers 16 residues. In DNA, the CDR3 is TGTGCCAGCAGAAGGGAGGTAGGCTCGGTGTCCTCCGAGCAGTACTTC. Its protein product is CASRREVGSVSSEQYF.

The CDR3 bases are TGTGCCAGCAGCCAAAGGGGACTAGCGGGGGGCCCCGCCACAGATACGCAGTATTTT. Protein product: CASSQRGLAGGPATDTQYF. The V and J genes are TRBV2 and TRBJ2-3; 15 nucleotides match TRBD2. Per the germline V gene, CDR1 is SNHLY and CDR2 is FYNNEI. The trim removed 6 bases at V and 2 bases at J, leaving 12 bases unmatched. The CDR3 consists of 19 residues.

The V call is TRBV7-9, the J call TRBJ2-5; TRBD1 might be the D (6 bases). The V gene's germline CDR1 is SEHNR and CDR2 FQNEAQ (reference sequence). Trimming removed 4 bases from V and 3 bases from J, with 12 bases in between. CDR3 size: 14 residues. The CDR3 sequence is CASSSTGPKETQYF. In DNA form, the CDR3 reads TGTGCCAGCAGCTCTACAGGGCCGAAAGAGACCCAGTACTTC.

The chain is built from TRBV19 and TRBJ2-1; 7 bases fit TRBD2. The V gene's germline CDR1 is LNHDA and CDR2 SQIVND (reference sequence). With V trimmed by 0 bases and J by 4 bases, 6 bases remained unmatched. The CDR3 is 16 amino acids. CDR3 loop: CASSIDPREGYNEQFF. DNA for the CDR3: TGTGCCAGTAGTATAGACCCCAGGGAGGGGTACAATGAGCAGTTCTTC.

CDR3 protein: CASTGSGTGELFF. The CDR3 DNA is TGTGCCAGTACGGGGTCGGGCACCGGGGAGCTGTTTTTT. The gene calls are TRBV2 and TRBJ2-2, with D perhaps TRBD2 (5 bases). The CDR3 extends over 13 amino acids. With 9 bases removed from V and 4 bases from J, the gap between germline ends came to 12 bases. Germline loops: CDR1 SNHLY, CDR2 FYNNEI. The variable domain in full, with the rest retrieved from reference TRBV2 and TRBJ2-2, is EPEVTQTPSHQVTQMGQEVILRCVPISNHLYFYWYRQILGQKVEFLVSFYNNEISEKSEIFDDQFSVERPDGSNFTLKIRSTKLEDSAMYFCASTGSGTGELFFGEGSRLTVL.

The J gene is TRBJ2-7, the V gene TRBV7-2; 10 bases agree with TRBD1. Trimming removed 2 bases from V and 7 bases from J; junction bases left unmatched: 5. There are 14 residues in the CDR3. Germline CDR1 SGHTA, CDR2 FQGNSA. In nucleotides, the CDR3 is TGTGCCAGCAGCTTACCGGGACAGGGGTTTGAGCAGTACTTC. Its translation is CASSLPGQGFEQYF.

CDR3 sequence (DNA): TGTGCCAGTAGTACCATTCCGGGACAGGGGTATGGAGAGACCCAGTACTTC. Amino acids: CASSTIPGQGYGETQYF. This chain joins TRBV19 and TRBJ2-5; the match to TRBD1 covers 10 bases. This CDR3 has 17 residues. After removal of 4 bases from V and 4 bases from J, the junction contained 12 bases not matched to a gene. The V gene's germline CDR1 is LNHDA and CDR2 SQIVND (reference sequence).

The V gene is TRBV30, the J gene TRBJ1-2; D possibly corresponds to TRBD1 (5 bases). V shed 4 bases and J shed 0 bases, with 12 bases lying between them. Germline assignment: CDR1 GTSNPN and CDR2 SVGIG (reference sequence). CDR3 length: 14 amino acids. This chain's CDR3 is CAWTGFLSNYGYTF. In DNA, the CDR3 is TGTGCCTGGACAGGGTTCCTTTCTAACTATGGCTACACCTTC.

This chain uses TRBV6-6 with TRBJ2-2, with 7 bases matching TRBD1. The CDR3 runs 16 residues. V dropped 2 bases and J dropped 3; count of bases not matched to a gene: 6. CDR1 is MNHNY, CDR2 SVGAGI, per germline (reference sequence). The CDR3 DNA follows: TGTGCCAGCAGTTACCCGACAGGGACCTACACCGGGGAGCTGTTTTTT. This codes for CASSYPTGTYTGELFF.